The following is a T cell receptor beta chain sequence with its context. No antigen is known for it. The CDR3 extends over 13 amino acids. In germline, CDR1 is SGHRS, CDR2 YFSETQ. V dropped 2 bases and J dropped 8 bases, with 8 bases sitting between them. Library preparation (for TCRbeta) was performed with unique molecular identifiers. Each CDR3 protein is one row after TCRdb ran MiXCR on the PCR reads. Of 900,000 or so distinct CDR3 sequences listed, 16% are singletons. This sample is part of a study of T-cell reconstitution after alpha-beta-depleted transplantation in children. Findings and limits, study-wide: The study reportedly traced alpha-beta T cells about two months after transplant to several hundred expanded graft clones. Certain patients had high TCRbeta diversity at day 60, and it came from recipient T cells and thymic progenitors that survived. By one year post-transplant, T-cell counts and diversity largely arose from T cells that were newly produced.

The chain couples TRBV5-1 to TRBJ1-6, with D hard to call. The sample in question was PBMCs, mostly from graft donor cells, obtained 360 days after TCRalphabeta/CD19-depleted stem cell transplant. The sequence was obtained from a male patient aged 10-17 years who had a stem cell transplant for acute lymphoblastic leukemia, so the T cells may come from the graft donor. The CDR3 here is CASSFMGDSPLHF. The CDR3 DNA reads as TGCGCCAGCAGCTTTATGGGCGATTCACCCCTCCACTTT.